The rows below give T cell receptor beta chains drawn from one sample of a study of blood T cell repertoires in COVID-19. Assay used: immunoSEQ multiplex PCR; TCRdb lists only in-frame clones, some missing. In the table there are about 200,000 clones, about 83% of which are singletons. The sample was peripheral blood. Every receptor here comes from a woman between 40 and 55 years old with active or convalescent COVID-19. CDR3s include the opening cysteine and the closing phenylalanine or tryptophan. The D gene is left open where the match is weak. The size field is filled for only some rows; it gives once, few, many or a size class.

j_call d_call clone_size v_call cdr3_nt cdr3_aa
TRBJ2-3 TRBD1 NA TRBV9 TGTGCCAGCAGCCCAGAGGGGGCGGCCCAAGATACGCAGTATTTT CASSPEGAAQDTQYF
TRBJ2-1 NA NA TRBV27 TGTGCCAGCAATCTTGCCAACCCCCTGGGGAGCTCCTACAATGAGCAGTTCTTC CASNLANPLGSSYNEQFF
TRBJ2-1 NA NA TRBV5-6 TGTGCCAGCAGCCGATATAGGAGCTCCTACAATGAGCAGTTCTTC CASSRYRSSYNEQFF
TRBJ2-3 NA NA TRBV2 TGTGCCAGCAGTGAAAGACAGCCGGAAACAGATACGCAGTATTTT CASSERQPETDTQYF
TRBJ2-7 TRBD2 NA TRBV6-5 TGTGCCAGCAGGAGGGGACTAGCGGGAGACGAGCAGTACTTC CASRRGLAGDEQYF
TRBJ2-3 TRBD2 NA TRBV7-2 TGTGCCAGCAGCTTAGGAACTAGCGCGGGTACTCGCACAGATACGCAGTATTTT CASSLGTSAGTRTDTQYF
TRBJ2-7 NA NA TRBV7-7 TGTGCTAGCAGCTCTGGGGTCGGGGGAGCCTACGAGCAGTACTTC CASSSGVGGAYEQYF
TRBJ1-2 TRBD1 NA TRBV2 TGTGCCAGGGGACGACAGGGAATAAGCTATGGCTACACCTTC CARGRQGISYGYTF
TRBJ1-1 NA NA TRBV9 TGTGCCAGCAGCGTATCCCCGGCAGGAGGGAACACTGAAGCTTTCTTT CASSVSPAGGNTEAFF
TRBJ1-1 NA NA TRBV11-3 TGTGCCAGCAGCTTATGGGGGGATGAAGCTTTCTTT CASSLWGDEAFF
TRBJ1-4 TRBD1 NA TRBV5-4 TGTGCCAGCAGCCCCGGGACAGGACCTGCTATCAATGAAAAACTGTTTTTT CASSPGTGPAINEKLFF
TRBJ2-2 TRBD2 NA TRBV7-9 TGTGCCAGCAGCTTGGCTCTCGGGAGGAGCGGGGAGCTGTTTTTT CASSLALGRSGELFF
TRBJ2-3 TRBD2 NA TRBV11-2 TGTGCCAGCAGCGCCCTACGGCAGGCGGGAGGTGGGAGCACAGATACGCAGTATTTT CASSALRQAGGGSTDTQYF
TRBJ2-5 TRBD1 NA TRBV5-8 TGTGCCAGCAGCTTGGGGGACAGGGAGGGAGAGACCCAGTACTTC CASSLGDREGETQYF
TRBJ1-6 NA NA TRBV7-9 TGTGCCAGCATCGCGGGGGGGGCATCTTATAATTCACCCCTCCACTTT CASIAGGASYNSPLHF
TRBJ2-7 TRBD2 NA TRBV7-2 TGTGCCAGCAGCTTAGATTCTCGCGGGAGTACCTACGAGCAGTACTTC CASSLDSRGSTYEQYF
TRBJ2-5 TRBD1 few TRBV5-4 TGTGCCAGCAGCCCCCGGACAGGAGGAGAGACCCAGTACTTC CASSPRTGGETQYF
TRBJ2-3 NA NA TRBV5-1 TGCGCCAGCAGCTTGGAGGGGACACAGGGTAGGGGCACAGATACGCAGTATTTT CASSLEGTQGRGTDTQYF
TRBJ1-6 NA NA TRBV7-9 TGTGCCAGCAGCTTAGATGGGGGGTTCGATTCACCCCTCCACTTT CASSLDGGFDSPLHF
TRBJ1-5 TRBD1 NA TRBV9 TGTGCCAGCAACTACAGGGGGGGGAGCAATCAGCCCCAGCATTTT CASNYRGGSNQPQHF
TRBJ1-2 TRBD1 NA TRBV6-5 TGTGCCAGCAGGACCGGGACAGCATATGGCTACACCTTC CASRTGTAYGYTF
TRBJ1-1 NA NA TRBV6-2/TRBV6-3 TGTGCCAGCAGTCAAGGGGAGGGGGGGACTGAAGCTTTCTTT CASSQGEGGTEAFF
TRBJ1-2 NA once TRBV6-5 TGTGCCAGCACACAGGGAGGGTACGGCTACACCTTC CASTQGGYGYTF
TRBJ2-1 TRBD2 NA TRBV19 TGTGCCAGTAGTGGGGGTGGGAGGGCCGGATCACACAAGTTGGAGCAGTTCTTC CASSGGGRAGSHKLEQFF
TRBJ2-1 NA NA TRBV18 TGTGCCAGCTCACCACCGAACAGGGAAGGTGAGCAGTTCTTC CASSPPNREGEQFF
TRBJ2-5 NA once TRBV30 TGTGCCTGGAGTGTAAACTACCAAGAGACCCAGTACTTC CAWSVNYQETQYF
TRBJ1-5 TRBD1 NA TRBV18 TGTGCCAGCTCAACCGGGACAGGGGGAATCGTACAGCCCCAGCATTTT CASSTGTGGIVQPQHF
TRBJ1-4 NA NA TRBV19 TGTGCCAGTAGTATATACTATACCCCTTGGACAGACGAAAGTGAAAAACTGTTTTTT CASSIYYTPWTDESEKLFF
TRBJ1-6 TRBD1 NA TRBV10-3 TGTGCCATCAGTGATAGTGGGACAGGAGGAAGGTCACCCCTCCACTTT CAISDSGTGGRSPLHF
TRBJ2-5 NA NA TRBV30 TGTGCCTGGAGTTCATATGCGGCCCAGTACTTC CAWSSYAAQYF
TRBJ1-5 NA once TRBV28 TGTGCCAGCAGTTCCTACAGGGTTCAGCCCCAGCATTTT CASSSYRVQPQHF
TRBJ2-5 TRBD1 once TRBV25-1 TGTGCCAGCAGCCCTACTCCGGGACAGGGCCGAGGAGAGACCCAGTACTTC CASSPTPGQGRGETQYF
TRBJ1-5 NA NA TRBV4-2 TGTGCCAGCAGCCAAGATAAGTTGACAAATCAGCCCCAGCATTTT CASSQDKLTNQPQHF
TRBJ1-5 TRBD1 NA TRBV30 TGTGCCTGGAGTCAGGGGGCCCACCTTCAGCCCCAGCATTTT CAWSQGAHLQPQHF
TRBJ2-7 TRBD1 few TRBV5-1 TGCGCCAGCAGCTTGGGACAGGGAAACGAGCAGTACTTC CASSLGQGNEQYF
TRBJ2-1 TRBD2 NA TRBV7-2 TGTGCCAGCAGCCCCTTGGCGGGGGGGCCTAAAAATGAGCAGTTCTTC CASSPLAGGPKNEQFF
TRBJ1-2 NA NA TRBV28 TGTGCCAGCAGGAGCCCCAGGCGAAACCACTATGGCTACACCTTC CASRSPRRNHYGYTF
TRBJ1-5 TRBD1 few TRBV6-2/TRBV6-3 TGTGCCAGCAGTTCAGGGGGCAACCAGCCCCAGCATTTT CASSSGGNQPQHF
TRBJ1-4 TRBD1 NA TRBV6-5 TGTGCCAGCAAGATGGGTTGGGACAGGAATGAAAAACTGTTTTTT CASKMGWDRNEKLFF
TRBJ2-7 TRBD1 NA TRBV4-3 TGCGCCAGCAGCCAAGATGGGACAGGGGATACGGTTGACGAGCAGTACTTC CASSQDGTGDTVDEQYF
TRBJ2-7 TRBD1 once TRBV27 TGTGCCAGCAGTTTATACACAGGGGTAGAGCAGTACTTC CASSLYTGVEQYF
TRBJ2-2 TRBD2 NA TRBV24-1 TGTGCCACCAGTGGCCAGACTAGCGGGAGGGCCCTCGACGGGGAGCTGTTTTTT CATSGQTSGRALDGELFF
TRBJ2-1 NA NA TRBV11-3 TGTGCCAGCAGCTTAATCGGCAATGAGCAGTTCTTC CASSLIGNEQFF
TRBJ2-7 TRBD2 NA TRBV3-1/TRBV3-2 TGTGCCAGCAGCGACACTAGCGGGAGGGCCCACGAGCAGTACTTC CASSDTSGRAHEQYF
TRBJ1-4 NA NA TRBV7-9 TGTGCCAGCAGAACGGGATCCGGTAATGAAAAACTGTTTTTT CASRTGSGNEKLFF
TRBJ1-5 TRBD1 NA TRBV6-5 TGTGCCAGCAGAACAGGGGGCGGGAGCAATCAGCCCCAGCATTTT CASRTGGGSNQPQHF
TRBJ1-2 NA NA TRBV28 TGTGCCAGTCTAGGGGACTATGGCTACACCTTC CASLGDYGYTF
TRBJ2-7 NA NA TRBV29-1 TGCAGCGTACCTCAGGGAAATTACGAGCAGTACTTC CSVPQGNYEQYF
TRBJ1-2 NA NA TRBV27 TGTGCCAGCAGGTCCGGGACAAGGGTCTATGGCTACACCTTC CASRSGTRVYGYTF
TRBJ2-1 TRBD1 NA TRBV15 TGTGCCACCAAGTCAACAGGGGCCTCCTACAATGAGCAGTTCTTC CATKSTGASYNEQFF
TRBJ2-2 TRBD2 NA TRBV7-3 TGTGCCAGCAGCTCCCGCCCGACTAGCGGGGGGAACACCGGGGAGCTGTTTTTT CASSSRPTSGGNTGELFF
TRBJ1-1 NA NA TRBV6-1 TGTGCCAGCAGAGAAGATCCAGGGATCGGTGAAGCTTTCTTT CASREDPGIGEAFF